These 8 T cell receptor beta chains were sequenced from one sample in a study of tumor-infiltrating lymphocytes in primary liver carcinoma. Germline DNA was also extracted, and blood RNA derived from unsorted whole blood. From 500 ng of total RNA, TCR beta-specific cDNA was reverse-transcribed using a constant-region primer. A slightly modified ARM-PCR protocol with three nested multiplex PCR rounds produced these TCR beta libraries. PCR rounds one and two used TRBV1-TRBV30 forward primers with a C-beta reverse primer for 10 cycles each. Via MiXCR, TCRdb re-called the multiplex PCR reads, giving one row per CDR3 protein. The sample records about 180,000 distinct CDR3 sequences, approximately 60% being singletons. The sample taken for sequencing was peripheral blood. The receptors come from a man between 40 and 49 years old with primary liver carcinoma and hepatitis B virus infection.

This clonotype was seen at least ten times. The rearrangement links TRBV11-2 to TRBJ2-2; TRBD2 agrees at 9 bases. The germline V gene has CDR1 SGHAT and CDR2 FQNNGV. This CDR3 contains 15 residues. V was clipped by 4 bases and J by 5 bases; unmatched bases: 5. CDR3 amino acids: CASSYRTSETGELFF. The CDR3 DNA reads TGTGCCAGCAGCTATAGGACTAGCGAAACCGGGGAGCTGTTTTTT. The whole variable domain, filled in from reference TRBV11-2 and TRBJ2-2, reads EAGVAQSPRYKIIEKRQSVAFWCNPISGHATLYWYQQILGQGPKLLIQFQNNGVVDDSQLPKDRFSAERLKGVDSTLKIQPAKLEDSAVYLCASSYRTSETGELFFGEGSRLTVL.

V is TRBV5-1 and J is TRBJ1-6; TRBD1 might be the D (5 bases). Germline loops: CDR1 SGHRS, CDR2 YFSETQ. V dropped 2 bases and J dropped 7 bases, with 13 bases sitting between them. The CDR3 consists of 15 residues. This CDR3 is CASSLTGRQNSPLHF. CDR3 bases: TGCGCCAGCAGCTTAACGGGGAGACAGAATTCACCCCTCCACTTT.

This clonotype was observed a few times. The junction shows a germline mismatch at one end, possibly a read error. The chain links TRBV5-4 to TRBJ1-1; 8 nucleotides agree with TRBD1. This CDR3 comprises 15 residues. Germline V lookup: CDR1 SGHNT, CDR2 YYREEE (reference sequence). The CDR3 DNA follows: TGTGCCAGTAGCTTGAACCAGGGGGCAAACACTGAAGCTTTCTTT. Translating it yields CASSLNQGANTEAFF.

For this clonotype: One junction end does not reproduce the germline sequence, and a read error may be involved. This sequence joins TRBV4-1 and TRBJ2-7; D is perhaps TRBD1 or TRBD2 (5 bases each). In germline, CDR1 is MGHRA, CDR2 YSYEKL. The CDR3 length is 16 residues. Here the CDR3 reads CASSHASVGTTYEQYF. In nucleotides, the CDR3 is TGTGCCAGCAGCCATGCTTCTGTCGGGACGACCTACGAGCAGTACTTC.

This clonotype has a handful of counts. The rearrangement uses TRBV4-1 and TRBJ2-2; no clear D gene. Trimming left V 3 bases short and J 5 bases short, with 4 bases between. This CDR3 spans 12 amino acids. CDR1 MGHRA and CDR2 YSYEKL come from the germline V gene. The CDR3 DNA sequence: TGCGCCAGCAGCCAGGGGACCGGGGAGCTGTTTTTT. This gives the protein CASSQGTGELFF.

A word on this clonotype: A much larger clone is a single base away; this may be a read error. The chain has TRBV12-3 or TRBV12-4 and TRBJ2-6; D gene unclear. Trimming stripped 1 base from V and 4 bases from J, with 8 bases between. The CDR3 totals 15 residues. The CDR3 nucleotides are TGTGCCAGCAGTTTAGGAGGTGGCGGGGCCAACGTCCTGACTTTC. This sequence encodes CASSLGGGGANVLTF.

Concerning this clonotype itself: A single base separates this from a much larger clone, so it may be a read error. The V call is TRBV12-3 or TRBV12-4, the J call TRBJ1-2, with no clear D. The CDR3 extends over 13 amino acids. V was clipped by 8 bases and J by 2 bases, with 12 bases between them. The CDR3 DNA is TGTGCCAGCGTCCAGTGGGTAAACTATGGCTACACCTTC. This gives the protein CASVQWVNYGYTF.

About this clonotype: Sequence at one end of the junction differs from germline and may be a read error. CDR3 protein: CAISFSSVSKTSYEQYF. CDR3 nucleotides: TGTGCCATCAGCTTTTCTAGCGTGAGTAAAACCTCCTACGAGCAGTACTTC. V is TRBV11-2 and J is TRBJ2-7, with D possibly matching TRBD2 (6 bases). Germline CDR1 is SGHAT and CDR2 is FQNNGV. The CDR3 is 17 amino acids.